One sample yielded the 4 T cell receptor beta chains listed below, sequenced in a study of glioma-infiltrating T cells. Using RNA template, CDR3s of TCR alpha and beta were amplified with iRepertoire arm-PCR. TCRdb analysed the multiplex PCR reads with MiXCR anew, one entry per CDR3 protein. The data show about 190,000 distinct CDR3 sequences, with about 31% seen just once and roughly 21% held by the top ten. Sample: glioma tissue, nonneoplastic brain tissue, or PBMCs (not recorded which). These receptors all come from a human donor with low-grade glioma or glioblastoma, undergoing nonglioma brain surgery, or in good health (not recorded which).

This clonotype was recorded many times. V and J are TRBV6-1 and TRBJ2-7; no firm D call. Trimming took off 5 bases at V and 3 bases at J, with 14 bases between the two ends. The CDR3 covers 14 residues. The V gene's germline CDR1 is MNHNS and CDR2 SASEGT. The CDR3 DNA is TGTGCCAGCAGTTACGACCAGGCTCACTACGAGCAGTACTTC. It is translated as CASSYDQAHYEQYF.

With regard to this clonotype: A read error may explain this, as a much larger clone is one base away. The V call is TRBV4-1, the J call TRBJ2-4, with 8 bases that match TRBD2. Germline V lookup: CDR1 MGHRA, CDR2 YSYEKL. The J segment lost 13 bases and the V segment lost 2 bases, leaving 16 bases of the junction unmatched. The CDR3 has 16 amino acids. Here the CDR3 reads CASSQYRPRAGGFQYF. CDR3 coding DNA: TGCGCCAGCAGCCAATATCGCCCCAGGGCGGGAGGCTTCCAGTACTTC.

The CDR3 nucleotides read TGTGCCAGCAGCTCCCTGAGGGGGAGGGGGGACACTGAAGCTTTCTTT. It encodes CASSSLRGRGDTEAFF. This chain joins TRBV11-2 and TRBJ1-1, with D tentatively TRBD1 (6 bases). Germline CDR1 reads SGHAT; CDR2 reads FQNNGV. The CDR3 has 16 amino acids. The V end lost 4 bases, the J end lost 3 bases, and 18 bases lay between the germline ends.

Only a few counts were recorded for this clonotype. V gene TRBV29-1 combines with J gene TRBJ1-1, with D possibly being TRBD1 (6 bases). The germline V and J ends were trimmed by 1 base and 3 bases, with 18 bases remaining between them. CDR1 is SQVTM, CDR2 ANQGSEA, per germline. The CDR3 loop spans 16 amino acids. The CDR3 here is CSVEVGGPFLYTEAFF. CDR3 DNA: TGCAGCGTTGAAGTTGGGGGGCCCTTTCTTTACACTGAAGCTTTCTTT.